The following is a T cell receptor (beta chain) sequence with its context. The antigen this receptor binds is unknown. One junction end does not reproduce the germline sequence, and a read error may be involved. The DNA ends 3 residues before the CDR3 does, and the rest of the CDR3 is filled in from the germline J gene. Using the immunoSEQ assay, multiplex PCR amplified TCR beta CDR3 regions from an average of roughly 1,100 ng of genomic DNA per sample. To correct primer bias, the assay used a complete synthetic TCR repertoire to set an amplification baseline. The amplicons were sequenced on the Illumina platform. As for how the authors treated the data: Sequences were error-corrected by clustering with frequency ratios and a modified nearest-neighbor algorithm, then analyzed in the immunoSEQ Analyzer with IMGT gene definitions. At each rarefaction depth, TCR richness and evenness were averaged over 20 rarefaction repeats, and samples with fewer sequences than the depth were excluded. Wilcoxon rank sum tests with FDR correction were used to compare V, D and J gene relative abundances between the groups. An intraclass correlation of 90% to 97% for TCR richness and an average of around 76% across 65 to 70 gene segments were obtained from the blinded duplicates. TCRdb obtained this table from immuneACCESS and retained in-frame rearrangements with V and J assigned. These tables miss some clones; where compared with another copy, unresolved V genes account for less than half of the shortfall, and the remainder is unexplained. That table supplies the V and J calls and clone size; D and trimming were determined from the DNA. The sample's table covers some 40,000 clones. Jointly, the top ten make up 6.4% of the sample.

Every participant had a single incident cervical HPV16 infection, and prevalent HPV16 infections were excluded. Cervical HPV DNA was detected by MY09/MY11 PCR, and genotyping was performed by dot-blot hybridization. Approximately 16 mL of heparinized blood were centrifuged, and the buffy coat was aliquoted, frozen at -30°C, then stored at -80°C. QIAGEN kits were used to extract genomic DNA from the buffy coat specimens. This entry comes from a study of T cells in women clearing cervical HPV infection listed by TCRdb under 2018. Notes on the research overall: The cases were about two dozen women with histologically confirmed HPV16-related CIN3 or worse, and 2 of those women had invasive cancers. Controls were 25 women whose single incident HPV16 infection cleared within 12 months without precancer or cancer developing. Blood from cases was collected at the visit at which the lesion was first identified, whereas blood from controls was collected once infection was no longer detected. For cases, a median interval of about 140 days, with an interquartile range of 90 to 200 days, was observed between lesion detection and blood sampling. Since HLA typing was available for only a few women, HLA type could not be ruled out as a confounder. This exploratory proof-of-principle case-control study, nested within the Guanacaste HPV Natural History Study in Costa Rica, compared TCR repertoires among women with different cervical HPV16 outcomes. Cases and controls were matched on age within five years and on year of sample collection. Median age was about 35 years in cases versus roughly 40 in controls, and baseline characteristics did not differ significantly. The parent cohort enrolled 10,000 to 11,000 women aged 18 or older in Guanacaste, Costa Rica, in about 1993 to 1994 and followed the women for 7 to 8 years. As quality controls, five blinded duplicates were added to each group, bringing the total to about 60 samples made up of 50 or so participants and 10 replicates.

From the cysteine up to the phenylalanine, the CDR3 has a length of 17 residues. The DNA covers only part of the CDR3, 42 bases in frame from base 1. CDR1 and CDR2, per the germline V gene, are LGHNA and YNFKEQ. What the study reported, not specific to this receptor: Because of the cross-sectional design, the study could not determine whether the associations came before infection or resulted from infection, and neither effector/memory subsets nor HPV-specific T cells were isolated. Cases had lower TRBV6-7 relative abundance than controls (0.11% versus 0.16%; Bonferroni P = 0.0008). By combining richness with V gene abundances, random forest classifiers separated cases from controls with an estimated AUC of under 0.85. Because T-cell numbers per sample were unknown, differences in richness could reflect varying T-cell content rather than repertoire biology. Significantly higher TCR repertoire richness was observed in CIN3+ cases than in controls across sequencing depths, whereas no difference in evenness was found.

The receptor chain draws on TRBV4-2 and TRBJ2-4; 13 central bases correspond to TRBD2. This TCR came from a woman aged 18-69 years with a cervical HPV16 infection that either progressed to CIN3+ or cleared (not recorded which). The sample taken for sequencing was blood buffy coat. The CDR3 loop reads CASSQDRTSGSWNIQYF. CDR3 DNA (partial): TGCGCCAGCAGCCAAGACAGGACTAGCGGGAGTTGGAACATT.